A selection of T cell receptor beta chains follows, all from one sample in a study of blood T cell repertoires in COVID-19. The assay was immunoSEQ multiplex PCR, and TCRdb's table has in-frame clones only and misses some. The table lists approximately 340,000 clones, around 90% of them singletons. Source material: peripheral blood. The source of these receptors is a man aged 25-45 years with COVID-19, enrolled during active disease. The CDR3 runs from the conserved cysteine through the conserved F or W. The order of the fields is V gene, CDR3 protein.

>TRBV10-3
CAIRPGQGPGGYTF
>TRBV11-2
CASSLRAGETDTQYF
>TRBV4-3
CASSQEGQTSYEQYF
>TRBV9
CASSAPTGQGRHEQYF
>TRBV7-8
CASSLELRAYTEAFF
>TRBV6-2/TRBV6-3
CASSSRTRNTEAFF
>TRBV18
CASSPSSTETSGYYEQYF
>TRBV12-2
CASRLGWLAGGHEQYF
>TRBV5-1
CASSFPGSRTDTQYF
>TRBV7-9
CASGGAGYNEQFF
>TRBV5-1
CASSLGLALDTDTQYF
>TRBV7-9
CASSLVEDEQFF
>TRBV19
CASSLGGAGGYTF
>TRBV27
CASSQSGTGIRHEQYF
>TRBV4-1
CASSQVTGGGNTIYF
>TRBV5-1
CASSLTSGLQNQPQHF
>TRBV6-1
CASSGSFKGADVYNEQFF
>TRBV28
CASSSLFRGSSYEQYF
>TRBV10-3
CAISESIRYEQYF
>TRBV6-2/TRBV6-3
CASSLDRGSYNEQFF
>TRBV28
CASSLGWDREARQYF
>TRBV3-1/TRBV3-2
CASSQVHISTDNEQFF
>TRBV25-1
CASRIIEDEQYF
>TRBV24-1
CATSDAGEVTDTQYF
>TRBV5-1
CASSLWLTGQTYSGNTIYF
>TRBV12-3/TRBV12-4
CASSSRGNQPQHF
>TRBV7-2
CASIGQGEDTQYF
>TRBV28
CASSWGQGAGTEAFF
>TRBV7-2
CASSPGQGTDTQYF
>TRBV27
CASSSGTSGHGVSYNEQFF
>TRBV28
CASLDRSNTGELFF
>TRBV7-2
CASSLWGEGPDTQYF
>TRBV7-9
CASSLATLPNYGYTF